One and the same sample provided the 14 T cell receptor beta chains below, sequenced in a study of PD-L1 blockade in urothelial cancer. The time point denotes: pretreatment peripheral blood. Assay: immunoSEQ multiplex PCR; the TCRdb copy retains only in-frame clones and omits some. The repertoire includes about 53,000 clones, around 88% of them detected once, and 14% to 15% sits in the top ten. The sequencing used PBMCs, collected around atezolizumab (anti-PD-L1) treatment. These receptors were taken from a woman in her sixties with urothelial cancer.

V gene TRBV11-2 combines with J gene TRBJ1-2; the match to TRBD1 covers 7 bases. V shed 3 bases and J 2 bases; nucleotides not matched to a gene: 6. This CDR3 has 15 residues. Germline CDR1 and CDR2: SGHAT and FQNNGV. The CDR3 is CASSFALTGNYGYTF. The CDR3 DNA reads TGTGCCAGCAGCTTCGCCCTGACAGGGAACTATGGCTACACCTTC.

This rearrangement joins TRBV5-1 to TRBJ2-7, with 8 nucleotides matching TRBD2. Trimming at V came to 4 bases and at J to 7 bases, leaving 10 bases not matched to a gene. The CDR3 spans 14 residues. Germline V gene lookup returns CDR1 SGHRS and CDR2 YFSETQ. CDR3: CASSPGGGRDEQYF. The CDR3 bases are TGCGCCAGCAGCCCGGGCGGGGGGCGAGATGAGCAGTACTTC.

The V gene is TRBV10-3, the J gene TRBJ1-5, with D unresolved. V was pared by 0 bases and J by 0 bases, with 6 bases between. CDR1 is ENHRY, CDR2 SYGVKD, per germline. There are 15 residues in the CDR3. Written as DNA, the CDR3 is TGTGCCATCAGTGAGTCTTCGGGTAGCAATCAGCCCCAGCATTTT. Amino acids: CAISESSGSNQPQHF.

In this sample, this clone turned up a few times. DNA of the CDR3: TGTGCCAGCAGTGAACTTGACAGAAGCAATCAGCCCCAGCATTTT. It yields the protein CASSELDRSNQPQHF. V gene TRBV2 combines with J gene TRBJ1-5, with D perhaps matching TRBD1 (5 bases). The V and J ends lost 2 bases and 1 base respectively, with 9 bases between them. The CDR3 runs 15 residues. Germline loops: CDR1 SNHLY, CDR2 FYNNEI.

This chain uses TRBV25-1 with TRBJ2-2; TRBD2 agrees at 8 bases. This CDR3 spans 17 amino acids. The germline gives CDR1 MGHDK, CDR2 SYGVNS. With V trimmed by 6 bases and J by 2 bases, 11 bases remained unmatched. CDR3 DNA sequence: TGTGCCAGCAGAACTAGCGGCCAGATTATAAACACCGGGGAGCTGTTTTTT. This encodes CASRTSGQIINTGELFF.

The V gene is TRBV28, the J gene TRBJ2-4; D is perhaps TRBD2 (7 bases). The CDR3 is made up of 16 amino acids. Germline loops: CDR1 MDHEN, CDR2 SYDVKM. With 6 bases removed from V and 0 bases from J, the gap between germline ends came to 15 bases. The CDR3 DNA follows: TGTGCCAGCAGCAAGGGGGGGGTGATAGCCAAAAACATTCAGTACTTC. This sequence encodes CASSKGGVIAKNIQYF.

The chain uses TRBV7-6 and TRBJ2-2; tentatively, D is TRBD1 (6 bases). V gave up 2 bases and J gave up 0 bases, with 7 bases separating them. This CDR3 contains 15 residues. Per germline, CDR1 SGHVS and CDR2 FNYEAQ. As DNA, the CDR3 is TGTGCCAGCAGCTTACAGGGGTCGAACACCGGGGAGCTGTTTTTT. Protein sequence: CASSLQGSNTGELFF.

The V and J genes are TRBV5-1 and TRBJ2-7; the match to TRBD2 covers 9 bases. In germline, CDR1 is SGHRS, CDR2 YFSETQ. V lost 2 bases and J lost 7; bases outside the gene matches: 7. The CDR3 is 14 residues long. The CDR3 nucleotides read TGCGCCAGCAGCTTATCTGCGGGGGGGCAAGAGCAGTACTTC. Translating it yields CASSLSAGGQEQYF.

This clone was seen a few times. This rearrangement joins TRBV6-1 to TRBJ1-2, with D uncertain. V was clipped by 6 bases and J by 1 base, with 9 bases between them. There are 13 residues in the CDR3. Germline loops: CDR1 MNHNS, CDR2 SASEGT. The CDR3 region is CASRERINYGYTF. CDR3 sequence (DNA): TGTGCCAGCAGGGAGCGGATTAACTATGGCTACACCTTC.

The chain joins TRBV5-6 to TRBJ2-7; the match to TRBD2 covers 11 bases. The V segment lost 4 bases and the J segment 4 bases; nucleotides outside the gene matches: 4. This CDR3 spans 14 amino acids. Looked up from germline, CDR1 is SGHDT and CDR2 is YYEEEE. The CDR3 reads CASSTSGGLYEQYF. The CDR3 DNA follows: TGTGCCAGCAGCACTAGCGGGGGCCTATACGAGCAGTACTTC.

J is TRBJ2-1 and V is TRBV9; 8 bases map to TRBD2. There are 14 residues in the CDR3. Per the germline V gene, CDR1 is SGDLS and CDR2 is YYNGEE. V trimming: 4 bases; J trimming: 4 bases; junction bases outside the gene matches: 4. In DNA, the CDR3 is TGTGCCAGCAGCTCGGGGGGGTCGTACAATGAGCAGTTCTTC. This sequence encodes CASSSGGSYNEQFF.

This clone occurred many times. CDR3 nucleotide sequence: TGTGCCAGCAGTTTGACAGGGGGGAGTCCCGGGGAGCTGTTTTTT. The encoded protein is CASSLTGGSPGELFF. The chain employs TRBV27 and TRBJ2-2; 9 bases agree with TRBD1. The CDR3 is 15 residues long. Trimming at V came to 3 bases and at J to 6 bases, leaving 5 bases not matched to a gene. Per the germline V gene, CDR1 is MNHEY and CDR2 is SMNVEV (reference sequence).

V gene TRBV5-4 combines with J gene TRBJ1-1; TRBD1 aligns across 7 bases. The CDR3 loop spans 15 amino acids. V trimming: 0 bases; J trimming: 1 base; junction bases outside the gene matches: 3. Germline V gene lookup returns CDR1 SGHNT and CDR2 YYREEE (reference sequence). The CDR3: CASSLGTGWNTEAFF. CDR3 coding DNA: TGTGCCAGCAGCTTGGGGACAGGATGGAACACTGAAGCTTTCTTT.

The chain has TRBV2 and TRBJ2-7, with D unresolved. Per germline, CDR1 SNHLY and CDR2 FYNNEI. Trimming stripped 1 base from V and 3 bases from J, with 13 bases between. The CDR3 extends over 15 amino acids. The CDR3 DNA reads TGTGCCAGCAGTGAAGGCAACTTTTACGGCTACGAGCAGTACTTC. Translating gives CASSEGNFYGYEQYF.